These 23 T cell receptor beta chains originate from one sample sequenced in a study of CD8+ T cells in alopecia areata. Reverse transcription of extracted RNA yielded cDNA, which provided the sequencing template. Clones were sequenced by immunoSEQ multiplex PCR, and TCRdb holds only the in-frame ones, with some missing. The data show 10,000 to 15,000 clones, about 70% seen once. This sample's treatment: oral pan-JAK inhibitor, 5-10 mg twice daily. Researchers took lesional scalp punch biopsies and peripheral blood from people who were alopecia areata patients. The material was skin, obtained at week 4, from a patient treated with tofacitinib. These receptor sequences come from a human donor with alopecia areata.

This chain joins TRBV19 and TRBJ2-7; perhaps TRBD2 as D (6 bases). Germline values: CDR1 LNHDA, CDR2 SQIVND (reference sequence). V lost 3 bases and J lost 2, with 11 bases in between. The CDR3 totals 14 residues. CDR3 in DNA: TGTGCCAGTAGTATGGGAGGCGGAACCTACGAGCAGTACTTC. Amino acids: CASSMGGGTYEQYF.

This clone qualifies as medium-sized. The chain combines TRBV7-3 with TRBJ1-1; 10 nucleotides agree with TRBD1. The germline gives CDR1 SGHTA, CDR2 FQGTGA. Trimming took 5 bases from V and 8 from J; bases not matched to a gene: 5. The CDR3 runs 13 residues. CDR3: CASSPQGQGEAFF. CDR3 nucleotide sequence: TGTGCCAGCAGCCCTCAGGGACAGGGGGAAGCTTTCTTT. Full variable domain (missing parts from reference TRBV7-3 and TRBJ1-1): GAGVSQTPSNKVTEKGKYVELRCDPISGHTALYWYRQSLGQGPEFLIYFQGTGAADDSGLPNDRFFAVRPEGSVSTLKIQRTERGDSAVYLCASSPQGQGEAFFGQGTRLTVV.

The rearrangement links TRBV6-5 to TRBJ2-7, with 12 bases aligning to TRBD1. Germline loops: CDR1 MNHEY, CDR2 SVGAGI. J gave up 5 bases and V 4 bases, and 6 bases lay outside the gene matches. This CDR3 has 15 residues. DNA of the CDR3: TGTGCCAGCAGTTCCCCGGGACAGGGGGCCCACGAGCAGTACTTC. Its protein product is CASSSPGQGAHEQYF.

The V and J genes are TRBV5-1 and TRBJ2-3; perhaps TRBD2 as D (5 bases). Germline values: CDR1 SGHRS, CDR2 YFSETQ. Between the trimmed V and J ends, which lost 3 bases and 5 bases, there was a span of 10 bases. CDR3 size: 13 residues. CDR3 sequence: CASSSQRGDTQYF. CDR3 coding DNA: TGCGCCAGCAGCTCACAACGGGGAGATACGCAGTATTTT.

The chain uses TRBV30 and TRBJ1-1; possible D gene TRBD1, 5 bases. This CDR3 comprises 14 residues. Germline values: CDR1 GTSNPN, CDR2 SVGIG (reference sequence). The V end lost 4 bases, the J end lost 4 bases, and 16 bases lay between the germline ends. CDR3 residues: CAWNRWGTGTEAFF. The CDR3 nucleotides read TGTGCCTGGAATCGGTGGGGGACGGGCACTGAAGCTTTCTTT.

This chain connects TRBV4-2 to TRBJ2-3; 9 nucleotides match TRBD2. V was pared by 0 bases and J by 3 bases, with 4 bases of the junction left unmatched. In germline, CDR1 is LGHNA, CDR2 YNFKEQ. The CDR3 extends over 16 amino acids. The CDR3 spells CASSQDRGGGTDTQYF. In DNA, the CDR3 is TGTGCCAGCAGCCAAGACCGCGGGGGGGGGACAGATACGCAGTATTTT.

This CDR3 reads CSVEARSSYEQYF. The CDR3, as DNA: TGCAGCGTTGAGGCCAGGAGCTCCTACGAGCAGTACTTC. The V call is TRBV29-1, the J call TRBJ2-7, with D unclear. Trimming took off 3 bases at V and 0 bases at J, with 9 bases between the two ends. The CDR3 runs to 13 residues. Germline loops: CDR1 SQVTM, CDR2 ANQGSEA.

This clone was picked up one time. The V call is TRBV11-2, the J call TRBJ2-7; 7 nucleotides agree with TRBD2. After removal of 3 bases from V and 5 bases from J, the junction contained 13 bases not matched to a gene. The V gene's germline CDR1 is SGHAT and CDR2 FQNNGV. The CDR3 spans 16 residues. The CDR3 spells CASSFPKGLPLHEQYF. The CDR3 nucleotides are TGTGCCAGCAGCTTTCCGAAGGGACTACCCCTCCACGAGCAGTACTTC.

This chain connects TRBV4-3 to TRBJ1-1; 7 nucleotides line up with TRBD1. The junction had 7 bases not matched to a gene; V was cut back by 5 bases and J by 1 base. The CDR3 runs 15 residues. The V gene's germline CDR1 is LGHNA and CDR2 YSLEER. CDR3 bases: TGCGCCAGCAGCAGAACCGGGACAGCGAACACTGAAGCTTTCTTT. Translation: CASSRTGTANTEAFF.

In DNA, the CDR3 is TGTGCCACCAGCAGGTCGGGGGGCCTACCCCTCGAGCAGTACTTC. Amino acids: CATSRSGGLPLEQYF. The gene calls are TRBV15 and TRBJ2-5; a weak D match, TRBD2 (7 bases). Gene TRBJ2-7 matches the end of the DNA better, so the J call may be wrong. Germline assignment: CDR1 LNHNV and CDR2 YYDKDF (reference sequence). The CDR3 is 15 amino acids.

This rearrangement joins TRBV4-1 to TRBJ2-3, with 8 bases aligning to TRBD1. After removal of 0 bases from V and 2 bases from J, the junction contained 7 bases not matched to a gene. Germline V gene sequence: CDR1 MGHRA, CDR2 YSYEKL. The CDR3 loop spans 17 amino acids. The chain's CDR3 is CASSQEPGQGPTDTQYF. CDR3 DNA sequence: TGCGCCAGCAGCCAAGAGCCTGGACAGGGTCCCACAGATACGCAGTATTTT.

This clone showed up just a few times. V usage is TRBV7-3 and J usage is TRBJ2-2; 8 nucleotides match TRBD2. Germline V gene data show CDR1 as SGHTA and CDR2 as FQGTGA. The CDR3 covers 17 residues. Losses at the gene ends were 1 base for V and 2 bases for J; bases not matched to a gene: 6. Here the CDR3 DNA reads TGTGCCAGCAGCTTAAATGGCGGGGGGACCAACACCGGGGAGCTGTTTTTT. This sequence encodes CASSLNGGGTNTGELFF.

In this sample, this clone turned up a few times. The chain uses TRBV29-1 and TRBJ2-1; perhaps TRBD2 as D (6 bases). Germline V gives CDR1 SQVTM, CDR2 ANQGSEA. This CDR3 is built from 13 residues. Trimming took 7 bases from V and 8 from J, leaving 18 bases between them. The CDR3 loop is CSARRGNNDEQFF. The CDR3 nucleotides are TGCAGCGCGCGGCGGGGTAACAACGATGAGCAGTTCTTC.

The chain combines TRBV2 with TRBJ2-7, with D perhaps TRBD2 (6 bases). Germline CDR1 SNHLY, CDR2 FYNNEI. This CDR3 has 15 residues. The V and J ends lost 4 bases and 7 bases respectively, with 20 bases between them. CDR3 sequence: CASSVDQGGLCEQYF. DNA of the CDR3: TGTGCCAGCAGTGTGGACCAGGGAGGCTTATGTGAGCAGTACTTC.

The V and J genes are TRBV6-1 and TRBJ2-2, with D unresolved. Trimming removed 5 bases at V and 4 bases at J, with 14 bases between. CDR1 and CDR2 from the germline V gene are MNHNS and SASEGT. CDR3 length: 15 amino acids. Written as DNA, the CDR3 is TGTGCCAGCAGTACGAGGTTATCGGGCACCGGGGAGCTGTTTTTT. It translates to CASSTRLSGTGELFF.

Concerning this clone: One end of the junction fails to match germline, which may point to a read error. Other nucleotide sequences in the sample specify the same CDR3. DNA of the CDR3: TGTGCCAGTAGCTCCCCAGGACTAGCGGGGAGTGAGCAGTTCTTC. Its protein is CASSSPGLAGSEQFF. This chain joins TRBV7-2 and TRBJ2-1; 12 positions agree with TRBD2. The germline CDR1 and CDR2 sequences are SGHTA and FQGNSA. There are 15 residues in the CDR3.

The J gene is TRBJ2-5, the V gene TRBV29-1; no firm D call. Germline CDR1 SQVTM, CDR2 ANQGSEA. V was cut by 3 bases and J by 3 bases, with 8 bases left in between. The CDR3 contains 12 residues. The CDR3 sequence: CSVDPGEETQYF. The CDR3 DNA sequence: TGCAGCGTTGATCCTGGGGAAGAGACCCAGTACTTC.

This clone occurred once. The chain uses TRBV5-6 and TRBJ1-1; possibly TRBD1 for D (5 bases). This CDR3 is built from 15 residues. Germline V lookup: CDR1 SGHDT, CDR2 YYEEEE. Trimming removed 1 base from V and 4 bases from J, with 14 bases in between. CDR3 coding DNA: TGTGCCAGCAGCTTGAAGCCCCCCAGGGTCACTGAAGCTTTCTTT. Its translation: CASSLKPPRVTEAFF. The full variable domain, rest sourced from reference TRBV5-6 and TRBJ1-1, is DAGVTQSPTHLIKTRGQQVTLRCSPKSGHDTVSWYQQALGQGPQFIFQYYEEEERQRGNFPDRFSGHQFPNYSSELNVNALLLGDSALYLCASSLKPPRVTEAFFGQGTRLTVV.

This clone has just a few counts. The CDR3 bases are TGTGCCAGCAGCCGCCGGCCACAAGAGACCCAGTACTTC. It encodes CASSRRPQETQYF. V gene TRBV6-1 combines with J gene TRBJ2-5; D not certain. Trimming took 6 bases from V and 2 from J, leaving 10 bases between them. Germline lookup yields CDR1 MNHNS and CDR2 SASEGT. The length of the CDR3 is 13 residues.

The chain recombines TRBV6-5 with TRBJ1-5; no firm D call. Germline CDR1 MNHEY, CDR2 SVGAGI. V lost 5 bases to trimming and J lost 0 bases, with 11 bases between them. This CDR3 region has 15 residues. The CDR3 sequence: CASSIGSGSNQPQHF. The CDR3 DNA sequence: TGTGCCAGCAGTATCGGGTCAGGTAGCAATCAGCCCCAGCATTTT.

V gene TRBV6-5 combines with J gene TRBJ2-7; 7 nucleotides match TRBD1. The CDR3 covers 13 residues. Germline trimming cut 5 bases from V and 9 bases from J; bases unmatched to any gene: 10. Germline-derived CDR1 and CDR2 are MNHEY and SVGAGI. Here the CDR3 reads CASSKGDSSRQYF. CDR3 in DNA: TGTGCCAGCAGTAAAGGGGACAGTTCGAGGCAGTACTTC.

This clone was recorded a few times. CDR3 sequence: CASNGTAGADTQYF. As DNA, the CDR3 is TGCGCCAGCAACGGTACTGCAGGGGCAGATACGCAGTATTTT. The V call is TRBV4-3, the J call TRBJ2-3; possibly TRBD1 for D (6 bases). The germline CDR1 and CDR2 sequences are LGHNA and YSLEER. Trimming removed 7 bases from V and 4 bases from J, with 15 bases in between. CDR3 length equals 14 residues.

The chain employs TRBV6-1 and TRBJ1-5; D is ambiguous. The germline V and J ends were trimmed by 7 bases and 2 bases, with 12 bases remaining between them. Germline lookup yields CDR1 MNHNS and CDR2 SASEGT. The CDR3 extends over 14 amino acids. The CDR3 region is CASTLAQRNQPQHF. In nucleotides, the CDR3 is TGTGCCAGCACCCTGGCTCAACGCAATCAGCCCCAGCATTTT.